The TCR beta chain described here comes from a study of blood T cell repertoires in COVID-19. Looking at the study overall: Sources were T cells, B-cell-depleted T cells, or PBMCs; the material itself was cDNA or gDNA.

Original handling: The assay estimated nucleated cells by amplifying reference gene primers. Some clones are missing from TCRdb's copy, which holds only in-frame ones; the method was immunoSEQ multiplex PCR. D and trimming were read from the DNA, whereas the V and J calls and clone size are those reported in that table. Of over 45,000 clones detected, about four fifths appear once; the ten largest clones hold 1.9%. Germline-derived CDR1 and CDR2 are SGHTA and FQGNSA. The CDR3 has 14 residues. J was trimmed by 6 bases and V by 5 bases; bases with no gene match: 4. The chain combines TRBV7-2 with TRBJ2-7; 13 nucleotides line up with TRBD2. Sequencing used peripheral blood. This receptor was identified in a woman aged 55-69 years with acute or convalescent COVID-19. Here the CDR3 DNA reads TGTGCCAGCAGCCCAAGGACTAGCGGGGGCGAGCAGTACTTC. Translated: CASSPRTSGGEQYF.